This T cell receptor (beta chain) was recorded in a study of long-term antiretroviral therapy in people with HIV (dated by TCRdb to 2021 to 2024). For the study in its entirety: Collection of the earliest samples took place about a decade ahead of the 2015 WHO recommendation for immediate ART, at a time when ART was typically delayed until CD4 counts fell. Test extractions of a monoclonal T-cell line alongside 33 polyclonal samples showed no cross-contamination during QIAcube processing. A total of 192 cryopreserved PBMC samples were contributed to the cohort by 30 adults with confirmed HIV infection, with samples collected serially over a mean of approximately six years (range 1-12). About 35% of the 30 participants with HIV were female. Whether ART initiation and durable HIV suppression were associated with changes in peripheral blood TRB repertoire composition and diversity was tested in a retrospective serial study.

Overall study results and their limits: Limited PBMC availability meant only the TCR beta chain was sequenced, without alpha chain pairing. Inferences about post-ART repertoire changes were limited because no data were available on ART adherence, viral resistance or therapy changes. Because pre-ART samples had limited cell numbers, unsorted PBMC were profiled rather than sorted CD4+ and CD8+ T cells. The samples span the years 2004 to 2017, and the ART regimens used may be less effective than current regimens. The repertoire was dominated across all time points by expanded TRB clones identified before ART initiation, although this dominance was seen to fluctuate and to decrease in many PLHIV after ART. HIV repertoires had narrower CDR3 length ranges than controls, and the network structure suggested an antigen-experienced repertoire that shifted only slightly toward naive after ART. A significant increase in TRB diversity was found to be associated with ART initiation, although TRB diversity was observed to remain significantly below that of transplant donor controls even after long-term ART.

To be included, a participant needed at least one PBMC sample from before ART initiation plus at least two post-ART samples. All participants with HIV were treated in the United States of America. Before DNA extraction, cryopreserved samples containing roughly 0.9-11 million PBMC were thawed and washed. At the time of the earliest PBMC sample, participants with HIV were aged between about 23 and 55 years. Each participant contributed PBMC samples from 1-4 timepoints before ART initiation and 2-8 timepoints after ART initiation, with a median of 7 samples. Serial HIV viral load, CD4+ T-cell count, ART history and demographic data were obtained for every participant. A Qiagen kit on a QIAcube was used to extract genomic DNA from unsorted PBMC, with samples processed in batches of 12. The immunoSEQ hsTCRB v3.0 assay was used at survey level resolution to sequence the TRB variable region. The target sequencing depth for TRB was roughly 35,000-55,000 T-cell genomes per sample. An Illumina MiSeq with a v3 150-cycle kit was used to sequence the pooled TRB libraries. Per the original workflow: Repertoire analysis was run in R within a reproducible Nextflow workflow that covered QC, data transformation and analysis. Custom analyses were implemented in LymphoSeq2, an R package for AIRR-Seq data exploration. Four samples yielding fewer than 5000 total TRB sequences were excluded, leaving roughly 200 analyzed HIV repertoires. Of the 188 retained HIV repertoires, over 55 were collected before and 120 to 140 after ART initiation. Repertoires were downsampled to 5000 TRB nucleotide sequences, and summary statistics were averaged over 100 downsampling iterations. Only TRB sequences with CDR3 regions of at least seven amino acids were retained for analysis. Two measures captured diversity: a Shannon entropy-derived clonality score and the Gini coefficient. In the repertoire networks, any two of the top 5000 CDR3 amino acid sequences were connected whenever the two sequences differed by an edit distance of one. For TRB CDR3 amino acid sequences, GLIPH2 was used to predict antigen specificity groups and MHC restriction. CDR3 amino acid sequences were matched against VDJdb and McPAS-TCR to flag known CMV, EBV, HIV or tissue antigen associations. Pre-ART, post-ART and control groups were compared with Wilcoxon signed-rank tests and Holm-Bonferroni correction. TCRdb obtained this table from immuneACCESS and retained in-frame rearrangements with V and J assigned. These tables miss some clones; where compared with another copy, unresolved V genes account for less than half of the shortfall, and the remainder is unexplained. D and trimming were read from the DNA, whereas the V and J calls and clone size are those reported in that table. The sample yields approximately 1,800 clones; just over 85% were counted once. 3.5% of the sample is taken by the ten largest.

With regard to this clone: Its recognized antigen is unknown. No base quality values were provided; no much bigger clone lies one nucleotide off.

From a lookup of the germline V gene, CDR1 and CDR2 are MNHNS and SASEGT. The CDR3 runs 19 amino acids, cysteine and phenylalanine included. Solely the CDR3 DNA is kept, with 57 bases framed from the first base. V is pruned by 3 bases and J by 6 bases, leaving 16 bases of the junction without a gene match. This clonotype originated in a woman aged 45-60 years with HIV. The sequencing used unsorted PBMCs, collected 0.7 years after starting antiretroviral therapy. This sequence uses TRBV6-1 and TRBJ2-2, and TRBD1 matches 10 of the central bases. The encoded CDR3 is CASSDPGQGRFGVSGELFF. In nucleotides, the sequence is TGTGCCAGCAGTGATCCGGGACAGGGGCGTTTTGGGGTCTCCGGGGAGCTGTTTTTT.